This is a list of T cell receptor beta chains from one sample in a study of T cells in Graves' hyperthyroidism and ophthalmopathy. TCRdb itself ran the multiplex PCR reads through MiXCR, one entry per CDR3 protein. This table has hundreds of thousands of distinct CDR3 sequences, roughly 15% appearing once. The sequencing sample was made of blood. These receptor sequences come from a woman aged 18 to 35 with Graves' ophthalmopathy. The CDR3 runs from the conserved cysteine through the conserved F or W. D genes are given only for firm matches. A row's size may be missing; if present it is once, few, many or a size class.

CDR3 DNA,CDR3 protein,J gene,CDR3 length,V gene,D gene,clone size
TGTGCCAGCAGTTACATCAGCGGGAGGCAAGAGACCCAGTACTTC,CASSYISGRQETQYF,TRBJ2-5,15,TRBV6-5,TRBD2,-
TGTGCCAGTAGTATCCGCCGGGAGTTTCAGTACAATGAGCAGTTCTTC,CASSIRREFQYNEQFF,TRBJ2-1,16,TRBV19,-,few
TGTGCCAGCAGCTTAGAGGACGGGGAGCTGTTTTTT,CASSLEDGELFF,TRBJ2-2,12,TRBV12-3/TRBV12-4,-,many
TGTGCCAGCAGTCTTACTAGTCAAGAGACCCAGTACTTC,CASSLTSQETQYF,TRBJ2-5,13,TRBV12-3/TRBV12-4,-,many
TGTGCCAGCAGCTTATCAGGCTTTTTGAACACTGAAGCTTTCTTT,CASSLSGFLNTEAFF,TRBJ1-1,15,TRBV11-2,-,many
TGTGCCAGCAGTTACTACTCGAAACAGGGACTCCCTGGCTACACCTTC,CASSYYSKQGLPGYTF,TRBJ1-2,16,TRBV6-6,-,few
TGTGCCAGCAGTTTTACGGCCGGCAATGAGCAGTTCTTC,CASSFTAGNEQFF,TRBJ2-1,13,TRBV12-3/TRBV12-4,-,many
TGTGCCAGCAGTTACGGACTAGCGGAGACCTACGAGCAGTACTTC,CASSYGLAETYEQYF,TRBJ2-7,15,TRBV6-6,TRBD2,-
TGTGCCAGCAGCCCCTGGGGCTCCTACGAGCAGTACTTC,CASSPWGSYEQYF,TRBJ2-7,13,TRBV13,-,many
TGTGCCACCTACGGTTCGAGGAACACTGAAGCTTTCTTT,CATYGSRNTEAFF,TRBJ1-1,13,TRBV6-1,-,many
TGCGCCAGCAGCCCCAACCGGGACAGGCGCCTCTATGGCTACACCTTC,CASSPNRDRRLYGYTF,TRBJ1-2,16,TRBV5-1,TRBD1,many
TGTGCCATCACCGGGACTAGCGGGAGAGGTGAGCAGTTCTTC,CAITGTSGRGEQFF,TRBJ2-1,14,TRBV2,TRBD2,-
TGTGCCAGCAGCCCGACAGGGGGCAATGAGCAGTTCTTC,CASSPTGGNEQFF,TRBJ2-1,13,TRBV7-3,TRBD1,many
TGCGCCAGCAGCCAAGATCTGAGCGGGACGAATACGCAGTATTTT,CASSQDLSGTNTQYF,TRBJ2-3,15,TRBV4-1,TRBD2,many
TGCGCCAGCAGCTTGGAACAGTACTCAAACTATGGCCACACCTTC,CASSLEQYSNYGHTF,TRBJ1-2,15,TRBV5-1,-,-
TGTGCCAGCAGCTTAGGCGGCAGTAATGAAAAACTGTTTTTT,CASSLGGSNEKLFF,TRBJ1-4,14,TRBV7-2,-,many
TGTGCCTGGAGTTTCGTCAGGCCCTACGAGCAGTACTTC,CAWSFVRPYEQYF,TRBJ2-7,13,TRBV30,-,many
TGTGCCAGCAGCCGACTAGCGGGAGGGCCATCAGATACGCAGTATTTT,CASSRLAGGPSDTQYF,TRBJ2-3,16,TRBV3-1,TRBD2,-
TGTGCCATCTCAGGGTTCGGGGAGCTGTTTTTT,CAISGFGELFF,TRBJ2-2,11,TRBV28,-,many
TGCAGTGCTAGCCCGGGGTTCTATGGCTACACCTTC,CSASPGFYGYTF,TRBJ1-2,12,TRBV20-1,-,-
TGTGCCAGCAGCTTGGACCCGGGAGGGCGTAATGAAGCTTTCTTT,CASSLDPGGRNEAFF,TRBJ1-1,15,TRBV7-2,-,many
TGCAGTGCTGGACAGGACGTCAAAAACATTCAGTACTTC,CSAGQDVKNIQYF,TRBJ2-4,13,TRBV20-1,TRBD1,many
TGTGCCAGCAGCTTAGGTTTCCAGGGGCAAGAGACCCAGTACTTC,CASSLGFQGQETQYF,TRBJ2-5,15,TRBV11-2,-,many
TGTGCCAGCAGCTTAAGGGGTCGGGCGACTAATGAAAAACTGTTTTTT,CASSLRGRATNEKLFF,TRBJ1-4,16,TRBV7-2,-,many
TGTGCCAGCAGTTACGACCACTTCTACGAGCAGTACTTC,CASSYDHFYEQYF,TRBJ2-7,13,TRBV6-2/TRBV6-3,-,many
TGTGCCAGGAAAGACCAAAGGCCCAGGAAGTCGAGCTCCACTGAAGCTTTCTTT,CARKDQRPRKSSSTEAFF,TRBJ1-1,18,TRBV12-3/TRBV12-4,-,many
TGCGCCAGCAGCAGGCTCCCTTTCGGGACAGGGGATCTCCAAGAGACCCAGTACTTC,CASSRLPFGTGDLQETQYF,TRBJ2-5,19,TRBV5-1,TRBD1,many
TGCGCCAGCAGCTTGGGGTCAGTGGGGACAGGGGGCGCCTCCTATGGCTACACCTTC,CASSLGSVGTGGASYGYTF,TRBJ1-2,19,TRBV5-1,TRBD1,-
TGTGCCAGCAGCTTATCACTCCATCGGGGCGAGCAGTACTTC,CASSLSLHRGEQYF,TRBJ2-7,14,TRBV7-9,-,many
TGTGCCAGCAGTCCCCGACAGCTAGCCAAAAACATTCAGTACTTC,CASSPRQLAKNIQYF,TRBJ2-4,15,TRBV28,-,many
TGCGCCAGCAGTGATTACCGAAATCAGCCCCAGCATTTT,CASSDYRNQPQHF,TRBJ1-5,13,TRBV10-2,-,many
TGCGCCAGCAGCAGACGCGGGGGCTCTGGAAACACCATATATTTT,CASSRRGGSGNTIYF,TRBJ1-3,15,TRBV4-1,-,few
TGCGCCAGCAGCGCACAGAAGAACACTGAAGCTTTCTTT,CASSAQKNTEAFF,TRBJ1-1,13,TRBV5-1,-,many
TGTGCCTGGAATCGAGCGGGGGGGGCAACCGGGGAGCTGTTTTTT,CAWNRAGGATGELFF,TRBJ2-2,15,TRBV30,TRBD2,-
TGTGCCAGCAGCTTAGGACGGAACCAAGAGACCCAGTACTTC,CASSLGRNQETQYF,TRBJ2-5,14,TRBV7-9,-,many
TGTGCCAGCAACTCGTGGGCAACTAATGAAAAACTGTTTTTT,CASNSWATNEKLFF,TRBJ1-4,14,TRBV6-1,-,-
TGTGCCACCAGCCCCCGACTAGCGGGGGGCTCCTACGAGCAGTACTTC,CATSPRLAGGSYEQYF,TRBJ2-7,16,TRBV15,TRBD2,once
TGTGCCAGCAGCCCGAACTACTACGAGCAGTACTTC,CASSPNYYEQYF,TRBJ2-7,12,TRBV9,-,many
TGTGCCAGCAGCTTACTTGGGGGAGGCGAGCAGTACTTC,CASSLLGGGEQYF,TRBJ2-7,13,TRBV7-9,-,many
TGCGCCAGCAGAGGGACTAGCGGGTTTGAGCAGTTCTTC,CASRGTSGFEQFF,TRBJ2-1,13,TRBV5-1,TRBD2,many
TGCAGTGCTAGGTTATCCACTGAAGCTTTCTTT,CSARLSTEAFF,TRBJ1-1,11,TRBV20-1,-,many
TGTGCCAGCAAAGTAGGGTCCACAGATACGCAGTATTTT,CASKVGSTDTQYF,TRBJ2-3,13,TRBV6-1,-,many
TGTGCCAGCAGCTTAGGCGCGGGCCAGGGGAGATTCTATGGCTACACCTTC,CASSLGAGQGRFYGYTF,TRBJ1-2,17,TRBV7-9,-,many
TGTGCCAGCAGTTTTATAGGGCGGTTTAATTCACCCCTCCACTTT,CASSFIGRFNSPLHF,TRBJ1-6,15,TRBV28,-,medium-sized
TGTGCCAGCAGTGTTCCGGGACAGGGGGCTAACTATGGCTACACCTTC,CASSVPGQGANYGYTF,TRBJ1-2,16,TRBV2,TRBD1,many
TGTGCCAGCAGCCCAAGAGATCTTGGCTACACCTTC,CASSPRDLGYTF,TRBJ1-2,12,TRBV5-4,-,-
TGTGCCAGCAGTTACTCGAATTGGGGGGCGGGAGGTAATGAAAAACTGTTTTTT,CASSYSNWGAGGNEKLFF,TRBJ1-4,18,TRBV6-5,-,-
TGTGCCAGCAGTTTAATGGACAGCAACAATGAGCAGTTCTTC,CASSLMDSNNEQFF,TRBJ2-1,14,TRBV27,-,many